The 19 T cell receptor beta chains reported below all come from one sample, sequenced in a study of cytomegalovirus exposure and HLA in healthy donors. The PCR used 60 Vbeta and 13 Jbeta primers. The method was immunoSEQ multiplex PCR; TCRdb's version includes in-frame clones alone and lacks a portion of them. The sample has about 170,000 clones; about 80% are singletons. The source material was PBMCs. The receptors stem from a woman between 45 and 65 years old in good health and CMV-seropositive.

Notes on this clone: Other DNA sequences in this sample translate to the same CDR3. This chain uses TRBV29-1 with TRBJ2-7, with 7 bases aligning to TRBD1. This CDR3 spans 13 amino acids. Germline lookup yields CDR1 SQVTM and CDR2 ANQGSEA. The J segment lost 0 bases and the V segment lost 6 bases, leaving 5 bases of the junction unmatched. This chain's CDR3 is CSVRQGSSYEQYF. The CDR3 DNA sequence: TGCAGCGTCAGACAGGGCAGCTCCTACGAGCAGTACTTC.

The table lists this clone with a count of one. This sequence joins TRBV6-1 and TRBJ2-5; 9 bases agree with TRBD2. The J call is doubtful: the DNA matches TRBJ2-7 better. The germline V gene encodes CDR1 MNHNS and CDR2 SASEGT. The CDR3 extends over 16 amino acids. CDR3 residues: CASSAPAWREGYEQYF. In DNA form, the CDR3 reads TGTGCCAGCAGTGCTCCTGCGTGGCGGGAGGGGTACGAGCAGTACTTC.

The chain is built from TRBV6-1 and TRBJ2-3, with D possibly matching TRBD1 (5 bases). CDR3 length: 15 amino acids. CDR1 is MNHNS and CDR2 is SASEGT in the germline V gene. The V end was cut by 4 bases, the J end by 4 bases, with 15 bases between. CDR3 nucleotides: TGTGCCAGCAGTGGACAGAGCCTCGCGTCAGATACGCAGTATTTT. It specifies CASSGQSLASDTQYF.

The chain uses TRBV7-8 and TRBJ1-1, with 7 bases fitting TRBD1. The CDR3 contains 14 residues. Losses at the gene ends were 4 bases for V and 1 base for J; bases not matched to a gene: 3. Germline V gene lookup returns CDR1 SGHVS and CDR2 FQNEAQ. CDR3 sequence reads: CASSSDRSNTEAFF. In DNA, the CDR3 is TGTGCCAGCAGCTCGGACAGGTCGAACACTGAAGCTTTCTTT.

The chain joins TRBV7-9 to TRBJ1-2, with 9 bases identical to TRBD1. Per germline, CDR1 SEHNR and CDR2 FQNEAQ (reference sequence). The length of the CDR3 is 15 residues. V lost 2 bases, J lost 13 bases, and 14 bases stayed unmatched. DNA of the CDR3: TGTGCCAGCAGCTTATTGGGACCCCAGACAGGGGGTTTCACCTTC. Translating it yields CASSLLGPQTGGFTF.

In its sample, this clone was seen a few times. The genes are TRBV13 and TRBJ2-2; the match to TRBD2 covers 7 bases. The CDR3 is made up of 16 amino acids. Germline V gene data show CDR1 as PRHDT and CDR2 as FYEKMQ (reference sequence). V lost 2 bases and J lost 6; bases outside the gene matches: 9. The CDR3 DNA reads TGTGCCAGCAGCTTACAGCGGGGAAGCGACGCCGGGGAGCTGTTTTTT. Translated, it gives CASSLQRGSDAGELFF.

J is TRBJ1-5 and V is TRBV2; maybe TRBD1 (5 bases). From germline, CDR1 is SNHLY and CDR2 FYNNEI. CDR3 length equals 13 residues. V dropped 6 bases and J dropped 4 bases, with 10 bases sitting between them. CDR3 in amino acids: CASSQGLNQPQHF. CDR3 nucleotide sequence: TGTGCCAGCAGCCAGGGACTTAATCAGCCCCAGCATTTT.

This rearrangement joins TRBV5-1 to TRBJ2-5, with 7 bases aligning to TRBD1. Judging by the DNA end, TRBJ2-7 fits better; the J call may be wrong. Germline V gene sequence: CDR1 SGHRS, CDR2 YFSETQ. The CDR3 has 14 residues. The CDR3 sequence: CASSRRTGPYEQYF. CDR3 DNA: TGCGCCAGCAGCCGGAGGACAGGACCCTACGAGCAGTACTTC.

This clone was seen a single time. The chain links TRBV2 to TRBJ2-1; 12 bases match TRBD2. CDR1 and CDR2 (germline): SNHLY, FYNNEI. This CDR3 contains 14 residues. V dropped 9 bases and J dropped 7; count of bases not matched to a gene: 7. The CDR3 here is CARSSGGALNEQFF. The CDR3 DNA is TGTGCCAGATCTAGCGGGGGGGCATTGAATGAGCAGTTCTTC.

In this sample, this clone turned up once. This rearrangement joins TRBV12-5 to TRBJ2-2; no clear D gene. The V gene lost 3 bases and the J gene lost 6 bases, with 11 bases spanning the gap. Germline CDR1 is LGHNT and CDR2 is FRNRAP. The CDR3 runs to 14 residues. The CDR3 DNA follows: TGTGCTAGTGGTTTTAGCATAAAGGCCGGGGAGCTGTTTTTT. Its translation is CASGFSIKAGELFF.

The gene calls are TRBV2 and TRBJ1-5, with 10 bases that match TRBD1. This CDR3 is 15 amino acids long. J gave up 1 base and V 6 bases, and 3 bases lay outside the gene matches. CDR1 SNHLY and CDR2 FYNNEI come from the germline V gene. The CDR3 sequence is CASRRDRGSNQPQHF. The DNA of the CDR3 is TGTGCCAGCAGGCGGGACAGGGGAAGCAATCAGCCCCAGCATTTT.

V gene TRBV12-5 combines with J gene TRBJ2-1; 13 bases align to TRBD2. V gave up 5 bases and J gave up 7 bases; unmatched junction bases: 2. Germline lookup yields CDR1 LGHNT and CDR2 FRNRAP. The length of the CDR3 is 14 residues. In nucleotides, the CDR3 is TGTGCTAGTGGTGGACTAGCGGGAGCAAATGAGCAGTTCTTC. Protein: CASGGLAGANEQFF.

This clone was counted between two and nine times. The chain has TRBV4-1 and TRBJ2-5; D is possibly TRBD1 (7 bases). CDR1 is MGHRA and CDR2 is YSYEKL in the germline V gene. The CDR3 runs to 16 residues. The V and J ends lost 3 bases and 2 bases respectively, with 16 bases between them. The DNA for the CDR3 is TGCGCCAGCAGCCAGGGGGACCCAGGGGGGCAAGAGACCCAGTACTTC. It translates to CASSQGDPGGQETQYF.

About this clone itself: The junction does not match germline at one end; this may be a read error. The gene calls are TRBV7-2 and TRBJ2-7; D perhaps matches TRBD2 (5 bases). Germline V gives CDR1 SGHTA, CDR2 FQGNSA. CDR3 length: 11 residues. CDR3 DNA: TGTGCCAGCAGCTTGGGGTTGGAGGAACACTTC. Translated: CASSLGLEEHF.

The chain is built from TRBV4-1 and TRBJ1-4; perhaps TRBD1 as D (5 bases). The V gene lost 10 bases and the J gene lost 5 bases, with 14 bases spanning the gap. The CDR3 spans 13 residues. Per the germline V gene, CDR1 is MGHRA and CDR2 is YSYEKL. The CDR3 DNA is TGCGCCACCCAGGGAGGATGGAATGAAAAACTGTTTTTT. Its translation: CATQGGWNEKLFF.

V is TRBV27 and J is TRBJ2-4; 14 nucleotides line up with TRBD2. CDR3 length: 17 amino acids. Germline V gives CDR1 MNHEY, CDR2 SMNVEV (reference sequence). Germline trimming cut 8 bases from V and 0 bases from J; bases unmatched to any gene: 6. The CDR3 sequence: CASRTSGGPLAKNIQYF. For the CDR3, the DNA is TGTGCCAGCCGGACTAGCGGGGGGCCTCTAGCCAAAAACATTCAGTACTTC.

This chain links TRBV19 with TRBJ1-2, with TRBD1 matching 12 bases. The CDR3 covers 14 residues. Germline CDR1 is LNHDA and CDR2 is SQIVND (reference sequence). After removal of 5 bases from V and 8 bases from J, the junction contained 6 bases not matched to a gene. The CDR3 DNA reads TGTGCCAGTAGTTGGGGGACAGGGGGCCGGGGCTACACCTTC. Encoded protein: CASSWGTGGRGYTF.

DNA of the CDR3: TGTGCCAGCAGTCCCGGGACAGGGGCGATGTCCGGTGAAAAACTGTTTTTT. This codes for CASSPGTGAMSGEKLFF. The chain recombines TRBV5-4 with TRBJ1-4, with 10 bases identical to TRBD1. This CDR3 spans 17 amino acids. Germline lookup yields CDR1 SGHNT and CDR2 YYREEE (reference sequence). The V segment lost 5 bases and the J segment 7 bases; nucleotides outside the gene matches: 14.

The CDR3 DNA follows: TGTGCCAGTAACTCAGGGGGCACAGATACGCAGTATTTT. Amino acids: CASNSGGTDTQYF. The chain has TRBV19 and TRBJ2-3; a possible D gene is TRBD1 (6 bases). Germline V lookup: CDR1 LNHDA, CDR2 SQIVND (reference sequence). This CDR3 region has 13 residues. The V end was cut by 7 bases, the J end by 1 base, with 9 bases between.